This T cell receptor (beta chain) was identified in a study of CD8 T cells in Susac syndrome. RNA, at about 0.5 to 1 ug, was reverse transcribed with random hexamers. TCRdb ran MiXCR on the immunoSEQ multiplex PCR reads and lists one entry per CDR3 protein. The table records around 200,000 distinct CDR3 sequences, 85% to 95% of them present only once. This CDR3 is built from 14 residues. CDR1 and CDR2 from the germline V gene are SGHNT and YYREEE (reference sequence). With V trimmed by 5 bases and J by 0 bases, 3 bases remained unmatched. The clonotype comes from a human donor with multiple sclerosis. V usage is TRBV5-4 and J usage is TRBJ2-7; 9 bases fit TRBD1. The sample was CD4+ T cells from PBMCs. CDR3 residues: CASSRQGGSYEQYF. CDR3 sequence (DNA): TGTGCCAGCAGTCGACAGGGGGGCTCCTACGAGCAGTACTTC.